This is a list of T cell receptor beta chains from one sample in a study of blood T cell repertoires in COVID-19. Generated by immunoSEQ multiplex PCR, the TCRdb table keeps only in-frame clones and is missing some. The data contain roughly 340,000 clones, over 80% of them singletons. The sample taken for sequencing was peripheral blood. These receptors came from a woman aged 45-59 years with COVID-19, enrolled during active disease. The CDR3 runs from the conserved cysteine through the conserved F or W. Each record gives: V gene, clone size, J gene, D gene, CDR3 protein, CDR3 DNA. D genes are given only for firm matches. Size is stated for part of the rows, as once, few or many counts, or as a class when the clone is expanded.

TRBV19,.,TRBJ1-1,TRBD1,CASSIGDRMNTEAFF,TGTGCCAGTAGTATAGGGGACAGGATGAACACTGAAGCTTTCTTT
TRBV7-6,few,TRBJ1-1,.,CASSLVQGSTEAFF,TGTGCCAGCAGCTTAGTTCAGGGGAGTACTGAAGCTTTCTTT
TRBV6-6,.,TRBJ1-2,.,CASSQQMGANYGYTF,TGTGCCAGCAGTCAACAGATGGGAGCTAACTATGGCTACACCTTC
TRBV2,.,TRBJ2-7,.,CASCRQQNYEQYF,TGTGCCAGCTGCCGACAGCAGAACTACGAGCAGTACTTC
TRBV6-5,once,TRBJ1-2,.,CASSYSKGKAGYTF,TGTGCCAGCAGTTACTCGAAGGGGAAGGCTGGCTACACCTTC
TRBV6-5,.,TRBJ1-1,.,CASSLHRGSSEAFF,TGTGCCAGCAGTCTACATCGGGGTTCGTCTGAAGCTTTCTTT
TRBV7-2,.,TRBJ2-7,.,CASSSSGRPGVYEQYF,TGTGCCAGCAGCTCGTCAGGACGGCCGGGGGTTTACGAGCAGTACTTC
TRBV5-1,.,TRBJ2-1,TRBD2,CASSSPRAGVVYNEQFF,TGCGCCAGCAGCTCCCCCCGGGCGGGAGTAGTCTACAATGAGCAGTTCTTC
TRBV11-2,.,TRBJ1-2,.,CASSLAVGGGSYGYTF,TGTGCCAGCAGCTTGGCGGTTGGGGGCGGTAGCTATGGCTACACCTTC
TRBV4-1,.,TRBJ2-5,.,CASSQDRGFEQETQYF,TGCGCCAGCAGCCAAGATAGAGGGTTTGAACAAGAGACCCAGTACTTC
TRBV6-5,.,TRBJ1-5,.,CASSGDFGNQPQHF,TGTGCCAGCAGCGGGGACTTTGGCAATCAGCCCCAGCATTTT
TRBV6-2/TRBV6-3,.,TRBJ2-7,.,CASSYGLEVYEQYF,TGTGCCAGCAGTTACGGCCTTGAAGTCTACGAGCAGTACTTC
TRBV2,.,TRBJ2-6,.,CASRAFRSGANVLTF,TGTGCCAGCAGAGCGTTCAGATCTGGGGCCAACGTCCTGACTTTC
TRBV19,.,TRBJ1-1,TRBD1,CASSQHTGAEAFF,TGTGCCAGTAGTCAACACACAGGGGCGGAAGCTTTCTTT
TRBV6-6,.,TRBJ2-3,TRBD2,CASRQFSGRGTDTQYF,TGTGCCAGCAGACAATTTAGCGGGAGGGGCACAGATACGCAGTATTTT
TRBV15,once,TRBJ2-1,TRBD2,CATSRDFMLAEFF,TGTGCCACCAGCAGAGATTTTATGCTAGCGGAGTTCTTC
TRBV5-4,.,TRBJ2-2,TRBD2,CASSLGAGINTGELFF,TGTGCCAGCAGCTTGGGAGCGGGGATCAACACCGGGGAGCTGTTTTTT
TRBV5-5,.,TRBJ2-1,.,CASSPRGFSLIF,TGTGCCAGCAGCCCCAGGGGCTTTAGCCTCATCTTC
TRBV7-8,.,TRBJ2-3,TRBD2,CASSRAGVSTDTQYF,TGTGCCAGCAGCCGAGCGGGAGTGAGTACAGATACGCAGTATTTT
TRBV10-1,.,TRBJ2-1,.,CASSEGQGFYNEQFF,TGCGCCAGCAGTGAGGGGCAGGGGTTCTACAATGAGCAGTTCTTC
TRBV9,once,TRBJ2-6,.,CASSPQGFSRSGANVLTF,TGTGCCAGCAGTCCACAGGGTTTCAGTCGCTCTGGGGCCAACGTCCTGACTTTC
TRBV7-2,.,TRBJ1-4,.,CASTLTGTTNEKLFF,TGTGCCAGCACCCTTACGGGGACTACTAATGAAAAACTGTTTTTT
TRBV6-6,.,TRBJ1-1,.,CASSLVGNTEAFF,TGTGCCAGCAGCCTAGTGGGGAACACTGAAGCTTTCTTT
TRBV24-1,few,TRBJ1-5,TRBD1,CATSPVGRGDQPQHF,TGTGCCACCAGCCCAGTCGGCAGGGGGGATCAGCCCCAGCATTTT
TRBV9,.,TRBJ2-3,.,CASSIRDFRTDTQYF,TGTGCCAGCAGCATCCGGGACTTCCGCACGGATACGCAGTATTTT
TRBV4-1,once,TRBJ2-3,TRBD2,CASSQPGLAGAGDTQYF,TGCGCCAGCAGCCAACCGGGACTAGCGGGAGCCGGAGATACGCAGTATTTT
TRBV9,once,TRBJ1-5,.,CASSPRGSDQPQHF,TGTGCCAGCAGCCCCCGAGGGTCTGATCAGCCCCAGCATTTT
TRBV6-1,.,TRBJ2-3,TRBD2,CASSESAGGLADTQYF,TGTGCCAGCAGTGAATCGGCGGGAGGGTTGGCAGATACGCAGTATTTT
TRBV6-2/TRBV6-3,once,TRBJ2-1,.,CASSYSSVAAASRVEQFF,TGTGCCAGCAGTTACTCGAGTGTGGCGGCGGCCTCGCGGGTTGAGCAGTTCTTC
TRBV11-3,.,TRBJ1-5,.,CASRRQVCQPQHF,TGTGCCAGCAGGCGACAGGTTTGTCAGCCCCAGCATTTT
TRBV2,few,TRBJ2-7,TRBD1,CASSRAGGQYF,TGTGCCAGCAGCAGGGCAGGGGGGCAGTACTTC
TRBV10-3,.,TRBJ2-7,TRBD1,CAITSGQGRGEQYF,TGTGCCATCACATCGGGACAGGGAAGAGGCGAGCAGTACTTC
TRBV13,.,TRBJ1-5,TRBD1,CASSFRTGGLGNQPQHF,TGTGCCAGCAGTTTTAGGACAGGGGGTCTTGGGAATCAGCCCCAGCATTTT
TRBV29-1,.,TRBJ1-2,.,CSVEKVEGRDPGYTF,TGCAGCGTTGAAAAAGTGGAGGGGCGCGATCCTGGCTACACCTTC
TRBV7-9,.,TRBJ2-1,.,CASDKNQGTEQFF,TGTGCCAGCGATAAAAACCAGGGGACTGAGCAGTTCTTC
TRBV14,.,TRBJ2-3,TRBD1,CASSQDWVTGGVDTQYF,TGTGCCAGCAGCCAAGATTGGGTGACAGGGGGCGTGGATACGCAGTATTTT
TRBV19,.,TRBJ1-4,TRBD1,CASSVGVTGSNEKLFF,TGTGCCAGTAGCGTGGGGGTGACAGGGTCTAATGAAAAACTGTTTTTT
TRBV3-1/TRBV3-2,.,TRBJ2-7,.,CASSQTQTRREQYF,TGTGCCAGCAGCCAAACCCAAACTAGACGCGAGCAGTACTTC
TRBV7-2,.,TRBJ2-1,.,CASSQAGGGVNEQFF,TGTGCCAGCAGCCAAGCCGGAGGGGGGGTCAATGAGCAGTTCTTC
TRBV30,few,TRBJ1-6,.,CAWSNTGPRFRF,TGTGCCTGGAGTAATACAGGGCCACGATTTCGCTTT
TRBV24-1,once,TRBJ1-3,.,CATSSVNSGNTIYF,TGTGCCACCAGCAGCGTAAACTCTGGAAACACCATATATTTT